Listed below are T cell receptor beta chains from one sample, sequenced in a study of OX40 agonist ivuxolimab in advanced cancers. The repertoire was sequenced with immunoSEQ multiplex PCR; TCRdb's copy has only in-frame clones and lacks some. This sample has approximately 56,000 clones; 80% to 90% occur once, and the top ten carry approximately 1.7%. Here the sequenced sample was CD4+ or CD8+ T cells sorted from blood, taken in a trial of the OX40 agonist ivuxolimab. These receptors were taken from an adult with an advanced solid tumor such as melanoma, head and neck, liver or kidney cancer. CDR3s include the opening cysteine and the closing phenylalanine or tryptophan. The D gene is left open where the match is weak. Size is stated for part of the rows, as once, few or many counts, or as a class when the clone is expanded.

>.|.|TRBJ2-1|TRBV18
TGTGCCAGCTCACCGGAGGAAAGCTGGGGCAATGAGCAGTTCTTC
CASSPEESWGNEQFF
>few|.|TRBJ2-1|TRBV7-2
TGTGCCAGCAGCTTGGCAAGGGCCAATGAGCAGTTCTTC
CASSLARANEQFF
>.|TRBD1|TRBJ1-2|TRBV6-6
TGTGCCAGCAGTGCCGGGACAGGGCGTCAGGGCTACACCTTC
CASSAGTGRQGYTF
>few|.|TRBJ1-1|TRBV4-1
TGCGCCAGCAGCCAAGTCGACGGGAGGGAAGCTTTCTTT
CASSQVDGREAFF
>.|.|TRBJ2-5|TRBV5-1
TGCGCCAGCAGCTTGGCCTCGAGGGTAGTTGAGACCCAGTACTTC
CASSLASRVVETQYF
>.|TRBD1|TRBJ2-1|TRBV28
TGTGCCAGCAGGCCTTCGGGACAGTCCTACAATGAGCAGTTCTTC
CASRPSGQSYNEQFF
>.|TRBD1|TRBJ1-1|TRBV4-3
TGCGCCAGCAGCCGAGGGACCACAGGGGGCACTGAAGCTTTCTTT
CASSRGTTGGTEAFF
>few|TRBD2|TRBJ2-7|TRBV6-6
TGTGCCAGCAGTCAAGAACTAGCGGGAGCGGGCTACGAGCAGTACTTC
CASSQELAGAGYEQYF
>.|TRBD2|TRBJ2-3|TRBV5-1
TGCGCCAGCAGCTTGGCTACCGGGAGGTCGACAGATACGCAGTATTTT
CASSLATGRSTDTQYF
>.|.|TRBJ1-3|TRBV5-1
TGCGCCAGCAGCTTGGGGCAGGGGACCTCTGGAAACACCATATATTTT
CASSLGQGTSGNTIYF
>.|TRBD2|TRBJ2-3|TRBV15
TGTGCCACCAGCAGGGGGACTAGTGGGGTTACAGATACGCAGTATTTT
CATSRGTSGVTDTQYF
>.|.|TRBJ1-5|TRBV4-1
TGCGCCAGCAGCCAAGACCCCCTCTGGCAGCCCCAGCATTTT
CASSQDPLWQPQHF
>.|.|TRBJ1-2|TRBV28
TGTGCCAGCAGCCGTACAGGGTCCTATGGCTACACCTTC
CASSRTGSYGYTF
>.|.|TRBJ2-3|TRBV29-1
TGCAGCGTTGATTGGGAGTGGGGCACAGATACGCAGTATTTT
CSVDWEWGTDTQYF
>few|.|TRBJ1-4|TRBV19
TGTGCCAGTAATGGGCTTTACACAACTAATGAAAAACTGTTTTTT
CASNGLYTTNEKLFF